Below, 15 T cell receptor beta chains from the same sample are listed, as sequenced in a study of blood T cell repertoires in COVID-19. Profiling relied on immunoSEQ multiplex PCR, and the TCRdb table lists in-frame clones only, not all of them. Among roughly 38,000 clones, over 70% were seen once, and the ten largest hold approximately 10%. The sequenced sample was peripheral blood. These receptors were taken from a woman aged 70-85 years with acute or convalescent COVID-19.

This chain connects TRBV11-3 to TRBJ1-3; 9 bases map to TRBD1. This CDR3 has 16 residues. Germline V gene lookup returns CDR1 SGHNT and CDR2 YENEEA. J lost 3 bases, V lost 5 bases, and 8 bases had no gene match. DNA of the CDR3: TGTGCCAGCAGCCCCCGGGACAGGGCGAATGGAAACACCATATATTTT. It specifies CASSPRDRANGNTIYF.

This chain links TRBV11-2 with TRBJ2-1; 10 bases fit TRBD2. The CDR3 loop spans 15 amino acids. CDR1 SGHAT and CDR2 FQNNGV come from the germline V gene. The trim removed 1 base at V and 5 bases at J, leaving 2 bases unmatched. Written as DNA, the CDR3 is TGTGCCAGCAGCTTAGGTAGCGGGGGGCACAATGAGCAGTTCTTC. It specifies CASSLGSGGHNEQFF.

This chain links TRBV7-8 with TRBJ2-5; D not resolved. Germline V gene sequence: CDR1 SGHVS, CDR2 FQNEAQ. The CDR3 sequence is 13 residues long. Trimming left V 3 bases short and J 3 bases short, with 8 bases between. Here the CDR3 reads CASSFTVKETQYF. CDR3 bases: TGTGCCAGCAGCTTTACAGTTAAAGAGACCCAGTACTTC.

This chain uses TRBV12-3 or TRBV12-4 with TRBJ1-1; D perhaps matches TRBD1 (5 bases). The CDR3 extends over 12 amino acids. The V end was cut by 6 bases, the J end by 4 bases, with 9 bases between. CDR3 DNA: TGTGCCAGCAGCCCAGGGCCCACTGAAGCTTTCTTT. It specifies CASSPGPTEAFF.

This chain's CDR3 is CASSPPGSTDTQYF. CDR3 in DNA: TGTGCCAGCAGTCCCCCGGGAAGCACAGATACGCAGTATTTT. The rearrangement joins TRBV6-5 to TRBJ2-3; possible D gene TRBD2, 5 bases. From germline, CDR1 is MNHEY and CDR2 SVGAGI. V was cut by 5 bases and J by 0 bases, with 9 bases left in between. The CDR3 is made up of 14 amino acids.

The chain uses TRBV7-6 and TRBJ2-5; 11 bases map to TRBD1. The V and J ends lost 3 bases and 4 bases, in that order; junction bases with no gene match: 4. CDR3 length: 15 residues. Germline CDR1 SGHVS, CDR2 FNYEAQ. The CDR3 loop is CASSFGTGGRETQYF. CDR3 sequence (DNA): TGTGCCAGCAGCTTTGGGACAGGGGGGCGAGAGACCCAGTACTTC. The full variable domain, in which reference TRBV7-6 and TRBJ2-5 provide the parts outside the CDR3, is GAGVSQSPRYKVTKRGQDVALRCDPISGHVSLYWYRQALGQGPEFLTYFNYEAQQDKSGLPNDRFSAERPEGSISTLTIQRTEQRDSAMYRCASSFGTGGRETQYFGPGTRLLVL.

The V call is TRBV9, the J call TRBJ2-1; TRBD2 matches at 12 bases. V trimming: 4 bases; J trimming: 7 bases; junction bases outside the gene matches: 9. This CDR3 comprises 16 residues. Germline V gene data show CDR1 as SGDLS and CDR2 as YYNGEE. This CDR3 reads CASSSRTSGVRNEQFF. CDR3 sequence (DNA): TGTGCCAGCAGCTCCCGGACTAGCGGGGTACGTAATGAGCAGTTCTTC. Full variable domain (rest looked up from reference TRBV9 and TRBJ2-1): DSGVTQTPKHLITATGQRVTLRCSPRSGDLSVYWYQQSLDQGLQFLIQYYNGEERAKGNILERFSAQQFPDLHSELNLSSLELGDSALYFCASSSRTSGVRNEQFFGPGTRLTVL.

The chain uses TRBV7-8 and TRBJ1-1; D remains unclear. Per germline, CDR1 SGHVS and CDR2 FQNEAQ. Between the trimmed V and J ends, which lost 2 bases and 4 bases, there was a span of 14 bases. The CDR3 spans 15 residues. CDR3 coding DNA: TGTGCCAGCAGCTTACTTCGGCAGGAAGGCACTGAAGCTTTCTTT. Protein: CASSLLRQEGTEAFF.

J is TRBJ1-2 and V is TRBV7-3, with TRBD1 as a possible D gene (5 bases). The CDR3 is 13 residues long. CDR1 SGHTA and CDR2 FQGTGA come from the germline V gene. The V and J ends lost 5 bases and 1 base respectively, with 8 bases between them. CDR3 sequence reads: CASSPDSNYGYTF. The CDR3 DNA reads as TGTGCCAGCAGCCCCGACAGTAACTATGGCTACACCTTC.

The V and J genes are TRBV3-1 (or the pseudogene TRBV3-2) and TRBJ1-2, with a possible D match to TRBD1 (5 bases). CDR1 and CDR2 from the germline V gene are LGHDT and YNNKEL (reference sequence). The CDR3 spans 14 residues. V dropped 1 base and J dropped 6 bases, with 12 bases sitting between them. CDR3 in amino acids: CASSQVSGKDGYTF. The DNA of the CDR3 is TGTGCCAGCAGCCAAGTGTCAGGGAAGGATGGCTACACCTTC.

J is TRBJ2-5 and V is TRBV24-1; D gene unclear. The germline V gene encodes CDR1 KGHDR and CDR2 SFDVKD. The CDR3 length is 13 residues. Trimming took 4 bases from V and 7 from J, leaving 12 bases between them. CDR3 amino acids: CATSDASGGTQYF. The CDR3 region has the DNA TGTGCCACCAGTGACGCATCCGGTGGGACCCAGTACTTC.

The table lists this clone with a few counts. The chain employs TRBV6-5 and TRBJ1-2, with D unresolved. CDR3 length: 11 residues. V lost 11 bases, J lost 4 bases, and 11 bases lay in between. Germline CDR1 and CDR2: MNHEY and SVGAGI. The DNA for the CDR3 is TGTGCCTGTAGGGAGGGCTATGGCTACACCTTC. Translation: CACREGYGYTF.

The CDR3 bases are TGCGCCAGCAGCTTGGAAGCGGGAGTGGAGACCCAGTACTTC. Translation gives CASSLEAGVETQYF. V is TRBV5-1 and J is TRBJ2-5; 8 bases line up with TRBD2. This CDR3 spans 14 amino acids. Germline V gene sequence: CDR1 SGHRS, CDR2 YFSETQ. Germline trimming cut 0 bases from V and 5 bases from J; bases unmatched to any gene: 3.

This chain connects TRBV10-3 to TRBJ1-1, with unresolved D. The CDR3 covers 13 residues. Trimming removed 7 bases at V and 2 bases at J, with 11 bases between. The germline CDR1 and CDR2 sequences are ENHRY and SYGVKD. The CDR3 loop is CAITLGGNTEAFF. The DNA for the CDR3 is TGTGCCATCACGCTCGGTGGTAACACTGAAGCTTTCTTT.

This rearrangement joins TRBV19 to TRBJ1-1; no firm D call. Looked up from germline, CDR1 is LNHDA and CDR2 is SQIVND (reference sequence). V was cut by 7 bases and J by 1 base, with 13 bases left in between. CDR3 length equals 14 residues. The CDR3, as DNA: TGTGCCAGTATTGACCGAGGAAAGAACACTGAAGCTTTCTTT. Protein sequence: CASIDRGKNTEAFF.